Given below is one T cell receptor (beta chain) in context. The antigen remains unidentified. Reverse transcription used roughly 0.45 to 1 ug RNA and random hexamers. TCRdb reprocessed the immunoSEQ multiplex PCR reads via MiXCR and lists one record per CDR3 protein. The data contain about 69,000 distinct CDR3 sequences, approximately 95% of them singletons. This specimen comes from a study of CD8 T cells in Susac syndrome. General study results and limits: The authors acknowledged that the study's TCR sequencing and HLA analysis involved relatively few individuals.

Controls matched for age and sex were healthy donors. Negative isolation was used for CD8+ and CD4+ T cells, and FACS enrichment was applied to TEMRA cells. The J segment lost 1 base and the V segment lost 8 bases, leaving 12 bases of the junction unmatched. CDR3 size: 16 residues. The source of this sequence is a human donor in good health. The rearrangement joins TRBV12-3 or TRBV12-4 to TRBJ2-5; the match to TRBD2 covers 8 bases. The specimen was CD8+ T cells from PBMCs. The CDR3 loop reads CASALHGGASQETQYF. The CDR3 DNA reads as TGTGCCAGCGCCCTGCACGGGGGGGCCTCCCAAGAGACCCAGTACTTC.